This T cell receptor (beta chain) stems from a study of technical replicates of blood from a few donors. V lost 6 bases and J lost 4, with 7 bases in between. This CDR3 region has 12 residues. Looked up from germline, CDR1 is MNHEY and CDR2 is SVGAGI. TCRdb's copy holds only in-frame clones and misses some; the assay was immunoSEQ multiplex PCR. The sample records some 87,000 clones, 90% to 95% being singletons. The sequencing sample was made of T cells isolated from PBMCs. This receptor was identified in a human donor in good health. The chain has TRBV6-5 and TRBJ2-1, with D possibly matching TRBD2 (6 bases). CDR3 protein: CASRGTYNEQFF. CDR3 DNA: TGTGCCAGCAGAGGGACTTACAATGAGCAGTTCTTC.